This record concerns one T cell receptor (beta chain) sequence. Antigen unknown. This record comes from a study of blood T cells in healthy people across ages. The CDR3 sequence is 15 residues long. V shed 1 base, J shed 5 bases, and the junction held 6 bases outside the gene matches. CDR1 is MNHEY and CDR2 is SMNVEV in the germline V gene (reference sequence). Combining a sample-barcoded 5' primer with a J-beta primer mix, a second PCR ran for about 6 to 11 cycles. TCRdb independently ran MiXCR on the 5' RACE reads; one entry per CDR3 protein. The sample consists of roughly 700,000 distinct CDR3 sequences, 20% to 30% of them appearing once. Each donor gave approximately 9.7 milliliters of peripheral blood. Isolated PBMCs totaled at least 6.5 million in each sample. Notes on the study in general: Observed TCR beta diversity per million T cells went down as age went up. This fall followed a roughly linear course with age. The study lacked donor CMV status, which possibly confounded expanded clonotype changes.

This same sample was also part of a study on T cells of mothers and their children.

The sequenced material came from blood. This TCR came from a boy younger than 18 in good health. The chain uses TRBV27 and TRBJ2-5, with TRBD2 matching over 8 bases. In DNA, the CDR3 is TGTGCCAGCAGTTTATACGGGGGGGGCGGGGAGACCCAGTACTTC. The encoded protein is CASSLYGGGGETQYF.